These 20 T cell receptor beta chains were all obtained from the same sample, sequenced in a study of PD-L1 blockade in urothelial cancer. Assay used: immunoSEQ multiplex PCR; TCRdb lists only in-frame clones, some missing. Among over 45,000 clones listed, more than 70% were seen once. Time point here: pretreatment peripheral blood. The sequencing here drew on PBMCs, taken around atezolizumab (anti-PD-L1) treatment. These receptors all stem from a man aged 55-75 years with urothelial cancer.

This clone was recorded a few times. This chain joins TRBV5-1 and TRBJ2-1, with 8 bases lining up with TRBD1. CDR3 size: 15 residues. The junction had 3 bases not matched to a gene; V was cut back by 2 bases and J by 2 bases. Germline-derived CDR1 and CDR2 are SGHRS and YFSETQ. The CDR3 here is CASSFLQGAYNEQFF. The CDR3 bases are TGCGCCAGCAGCTTCCTACAGGGGGCCTACAATGAGCAGTTCTTC.

The chain couples TRBV13 to TRBJ2-7; D is undetermined. V was shortened by 4 bases and J by 5 bases, with 12 bases between the two germline ends. CDR3 size: 13 residues. From germline, CDR1 is PRHDT and CDR2 FYEKMQ (reference sequence). The CDR3 spells CASSSILVDEQYF. For the CDR3, the DNA is TGTGCCAGCAGCTCCATACTCGTTGACGAGCAGTACTTC.

This clone has just one count. The gene calls are TRBV5-1 and TRBJ1-4; D gene ambiguous. The CDR3 extends over 14 amino acids. Trimming shortened V by 0 bases and J by 5 bases, and 8 bases separated the two germline ends. CDR1 SGHRS and CDR2 YFSETQ come from the germline V gene. Here the CDR3 reads CASSLASKNEKLFF. CDR3 in DNA: TGCGCCAGCAGCTTGGCGAGCAAGAATGAAAAACTGTTTTTT. Full variable domain (outside the CDR3, taken from reference TRBV5-1 and TRBJ1-4): KAGVTQTPRYLIKTRGQQVTLSCSPISGHRSVSWYQQTPGQGLQFLFEYFSETQRNKGNFPGRFSGRQFSNSRSEMNVSTLELGDSALYLCASSLASKNEKLFFGSGTQLSVL.

The chain joins TRBV6-4 to TRBJ1-1; perhaps TRBD1 as D (6 bases). Germline values: CDR1 MRHNA, CDR2 SNTAGT. V shed 6 bases and J shed 4 bases, with 15 bases lying between them. This CDR3 has 14 amino acids. CDR3 loop: CASSDVRGVTEAFF. The CDR3 DNA reads as TGTGCCAGCAGCGACGTCAGGGGTGTCACTGAAGCTTTCTTT.

V is TRBV2 and J is TRBJ2-1; TRBD1 agrees at 7 bases. The CDR3 is 14 residues long. Looked up from germline, CDR1 is SNHLY and CDR2 is FYNNEI. The J segment lost 2 bases and the V segment lost 6 bases, leaving 4 bases of the junction unmatched. The CDR3 sequence is CASRDGTAYNEQFF. The CDR3 DNA follows: TGTGCCAGCAGGGACGGGACAGCCTACAATGAGCAGTTCTTC.

This chain connects TRBV5-1 to TRBJ1-2; D remains ambiguous. The CDR3 runs 15 residues. The V and J ends lost 4 bases and 0 bases respectively, with 13 bases between them. Germline V CDR1 and CDR2: SGHRS, YFSETQ. CDR3 residues: CASSPGQAANYGYTF. DNA for the CDR3: TGCGCCAGCAGCCCCGGTCAGGCCGCTAACTATGGCTACACCTTC.

The chain employs TRBV25-1 and TRBJ2-5; 8 nucleotides line up with TRBD2. This CDR3 region has 15 residues. Trimming took 5 bases from V and 3 from J; bases not matched to a gene: 8. Germline CDR1 reads MGHDK; CDR2 reads SYGVNS. Here the CDR3 reads CASSPISGGKETQYF. The DNA of the CDR3 is TGTGCCAGCAGTCCAATTTCGGGGGGGAAAGAGACCCAGTACTTC.

The chain uses TRBV30 and TRBJ1-5; TRBD1 matches at 7 bases. V trimming: 6 bases; J trimming: 3 bases; junction bases outside the gene matches: 5. The CDR3 spans 13 residues. CDR1 and CDR2 from the germline V gene are GTSNPN and SVGIG (reference sequence). CDR3 in amino acids: CACRGSLNQPQHF. CDR3 sequence (DNA): TGTGCCTGCAGGGGGAGCCTCAATCAGCCCCAGCATTTT.

The chain links TRBV27 to TRBJ2-2; 12 nucleotides line up with TRBD1. Germline loops: CDR1 MNHEY, CDR2 SMNVEV (reference sequence). This CDR3 is built from 15 residues. V shed 5 bases, J shed 5 bases, and the junction held 3 bases outside the gene matches. The CDR3 reads CASSGGQGATGELFF. Written as DNA, the CDR3 is TGTGCCAGCAGTGGGGGACAGGGGGCAACCGGGGAGCTGTTTTTT.

This chain uses TRBV7-2 with TRBJ1-5; 11 nucleotides match TRBD1. The V segment lost 5 bases and the J segment 4 bases; nucleotides outside the gene matches: 10. This CDR3 is 17 amino acids long. The germline V gene has CDR1 SGHTA and CDR2 FQGNSA. CDR3 nucleotides: TGTGCCAGCAGCCCGGGGAGGGGACAGGGGGAGAATCAGCCCCAGCATTTT. Amino acids: CASSPGRGQGENQPQHF.

The chain links TRBV2 to TRBJ2-6; D is unclear. Germline V gene lookup returns CDR1 SNHLY and CDR2 FYNNEI. V dropped 3 bases and J dropped 0 bases, with 9 bases sitting between them. The CDR3 extends over 16 amino acids. The CDR3 bases are TGTGCCAGCAGTGAGCGCGCCGCCTCTGGGGCCAACGTCCTGACTTTC. This gives the protein CASSERAASGANVLTF.

The chain uses TRBV5-4 and TRBJ2-2; TRBD2 matches at 7 bases. The CDR3 spans 15 residues. CDR1 and CDR2 (germline): SGHNT, YYREEE (reference sequence). J lost 7 bases, V lost 1 base, and 7 bases had no gene match. CDR3 DNA sequence: TGTGCCAGCAGCTTGTTTCCGCGGGAGAACGGGGAGCTGTTTTTT. Translated: CASSLFPRENGELFF.

This sequence joins TRBV7-8 and TRBJ1-1; TRBD1 aligns across 7 bases. CDR1 SGHVS and CDR2 FQNEAQ come from the germline V gene. The length of the CDR3 is 14 residues. Trimming cost V 4 bases and J 2 bases; bases outside gene matches: 4. CDR3 sequence: CASSSRDRNTEAFF. As DNA, the CDR3 is TGTGCCAGCAGCTCCCGGGACAGAAACACTGAAGCTTTCTTT.

The J gene is TRBJ2-5, the V gene TRBV4-1; 13 bases agree with TRBD2. V lost 1 base, J lost 5 bases, and 4 bases stayed unmatched. There are 16 residues in the CDR3. Germline V gene sequence: CDR1 MGHRA, CDR2 YSYEKL. The chain's CDR3 is CASSQGTSGSGETQYF. CDR3 coding DNA: TGCGCCAGCAGCCAAGGGACTAGCGGGAGTGGGGAGACCCAGTACTTC.

DNA of the CDR3: TGTGCCAGCAGCTCCGGACTCCGGAACTCCTACGAGCAGTACTTC. Encoded protein: CASSSGLRNSYEQYF. The chain joins TRBV11-3 to TRBJ2-7; the D gene is possibly TRBD2 (5 bases). Between the trimmed V and J ends, which lost 4 bases and 0 bases, there was a span of 13 bases. Germline loops: CDR1 SGHNT, CDR2 YENEEA. The CDR3 is 15 residues long.

The CDR3 is CASSLDSNTGELFF. CDR3 nucleotide sequence: TGTGCCAGCAGCTTGGACTCGAACACCGGGGAGCTGTTTTTT. This chain links TRBV5-6 with TRBJ2-2; no definite D call. In germline, CDR1 is SGHDT, CDR2 YYEEEE. The germline V and J ends were trimmed by 0 bases and 0 bases, with 3 bases remaining between them. The CDR3 covers 14 residues.

The gene calls are TRBV4-1 and TRBJ1-1; a possible D gene is TRBD1 (6 bases). The V gene's germline CDR1 is MGHRA and CDR2 YSYEKL. CDR3 length: 14 residues. V shed 3 bases and J shed 3 bases, with 11 bases lying between them. This CDR3 is CASSHDRLHTEAFF. The CDR3, as DNA: TGCGCCAGCAGCCATGACAGGTTACACACTGAAGCTTTCTTT.

This chain connects TRBV12-5 to TRBJ1-3; weak D call: TRBD1 (6 bases). Trimming left V 2 bases short and J 0 bases short, with 14 bases between. The germline V gene has CDR1 LGHNT and CDR2 FRNRAP. This CDR3 has 17 residues. CDR3 coding DNA: TGTGCTAGTGGTTTGATACAGGGTGTCCACTCTGGAAACACCATATATTTT. The encoded protein is CASGLIQGVHSGNTIYF.

The rearrangement joins TRBV5-1 to TRBJ2-1, with 7 positions matching TRBD1. This CDR3 contains 15 residues. Germline-derived CDR1 and CDR2 are SGHRS and YFSETQ. The V segment lost 7 bases and the J segment 2 bases; nucleotides outside the gene matches: 9. The chain's CDR3 is CASAAGTVAYNEQFF. The CDR3 nucleotides are TGCGCCAGCGCGGCCGGGACAGTCGCCTACAATGAGCAGTTCTTC.

The rearrangement joins TRBV27 to TRBJ2-3; 7 bases map to TRBD1. The CDR3 extends over 16 amino acids. V lost 1 base and J lost 2; bases outside the gene matches: 6. Germline-derived CDR1 and CDR2 are MNHEY and SMNVEV (reference sequence). The DNA of the CDR3 is TGTGCCAGCAGTTTATTTAGGGGACAGATCACAGATACGCAGTATTTT. As protein: CASSLFRGQITDTQYF.